This T cell receptor beta chain was found in a study of cytomegalovirus exposure and HLA in healthy donors. The PCR used 60 Vbeta and 13 Jbeta primers. Sequencing used immunoSEQ multiplex PCR; TCRdb keeps in-frame clones, though not all of them. This table has roughly 150,000 clones, roughly three quarters appearing once. This clone occurred a few times. The sequence came from a man aged 18 to 35 in good health and CMV-seropositive. Sequenced input: PBMCs.

The CDR3 reads CASTPDRPTDTQYF. CDR3 nucleotides: TGTGCCAGCACCCCGGACAGGCCCACAGATACGCAGTATTTT. The chain joins TRBV5-4 to TRBJ2-3; 7 nucleotides align to TRBD1. This CDR3 has 14 residues. Trimming took 6 bases from V and 2 from J; bases not matched to a gene: 6. The germline gives CDR1 SGHNT, CDR2 YYREEE (reference sequence).